This section outlines one T cell receptor (beta chain) sequence together with its context. The data were produced by immunoSEQ multiplex PCR, yet TCRdb's version contains in-frame clones alone and is incomplete. The table has approximately 150,000 clones, more than 90% seen once; the top ten hold around 17%. The sample originates from a study of blood T cell repertoires in COVID-19. Germline values: CDR1 SGHRS, CDR2 YFSETQ. The CDR3 runs 14 residues. Trimming pared 2 bases from V and 1 base from J, leaving 8 bases between. Sequencing was done on a sample of peripheral blood. The chain has TRBV5-1 and TRBJ2-3; D remains ambiguous. The clonotype comes from a man between 60 and 70 years old with active or convalescent COVID-19. The CDR3 DNA sequence: TGCGCCAGCAGCTTATGGAGCCGCACAGATACGCAGTATTTT. Translation gives CASSLWSRTDTQYF.